Detailed here is one T cell receptor beta chain. No antigen is known for it. TCR beta VDJ and CDR3 profiling used genomic DNA as template. One entry per CDR3 protein results from TCRdb running MiXCR on the reads. The data contain more than 250,000 distinct CDR3 sequences, roughly half of them singletons. The data were obtained in a study of CD8+CD57+ T cells in acquired aplastic anemia. Broader study findings: The same twenty-nine CD8+ CDR3 sequences occurred in patients and in controls.

This CDR3 is built from 14 residues. The germline V gene has CDR1 SGDLS and CDR2 YYNGEE. V was shortened by 5 bases and J by 3 bases, with 14 bases between the two germline ends. The gene calls are TRBV9 and TRBJ1-1; D uncertain. The sample comprised sorted CD4+, CD8+, or CD8+CD57+ T cells (not recorded which) from PBMCs. The receptor was derived from a human donor with severe aplastic anemia or a healthy control (not recorded which). CDR3: CASRSGGWDTEAFF. In nucleotides, the CDR3 is TGTGCCAGCAGATCAGGAGGGTGGGACACTGAAGCTTTCTTT.